This T cell receptor beta chain was documented in a study of shared clonotypes between healthy human individuals (dated by TCRdb to 2020 to 2022). Context from the whole study: A couple of women and a few men aged 18 to 49 years were included in the cohort. Per donor, three plates each were used for CD4 naive and CD4 memory, two for CD8 naive, and one for CD8 memory. The study deeply sequenced blood TCR repertoires of about 5 healthy adults to estimate repertoire size and the extent of clonotype sharing between individuals. Libraries were prepared and TCR repertoires were sequenced by different laboratories using diverse techniques, in order to increase sequencing depth and limit assay-specific biases. Per donor, leukapheresis produced somewhere between about 0.8 and 9.5 billion PBMCs.

The donors were healthy, HIV-negative adults who had no recently reported acute infections or vaccinations. Every donor was a Caucasian adult living in Nashville, Tennessee, USA. CD4+ T cells were enriched through magnetic negative selection, after which naive cells were positively selected on CD45RA and the remaining negative fraction served as the memory subset. After blood collection by leukapheresis, PBMCs were isolated using Ficoll-Histopaque density gradient centrifugation and then cryopreserved in the vapor phase of liquid nitrogen. Analytical flow cytometry was used to check the purity and quantity of every magnetically sorted T cell population. Each sorted fraction had its genomic DNA isolated and then quantified by UV absorbance on a Nanodrop 2000c. The germline V gene sets CDR1 to SGHVS and CDR2 to FQNEAQ. The CDR3 holds 15 amino acids from the cysteine to the phenylalanine. Only the CDR3 portion is preserved as DNA: 45 bases, with reading frame beginning at the first base. The V and J ends are trimmed by 1 base and 0 bases, leaving 9 bases between them.

Using the deep immunoSEQ assay, TCR CDR3 regions were amplified from genomic DNA by multiplex PCR. Genomic DNA extracted from each cell subset was distributed evenly over all wells of several immunoSEQ 96-well plates, and each plate served as one replicate. For sorted subsets, roughly 200 ng of genomic DNA, equivalent to 25,000 to 35,000 T cell genomes, went into each replicate PCR. The purified libraries were quantified using a Qubit 3.0 fluorometer, sized with a Bioanalyzer 2100, and then quantified again using the KAPA Library Quantification kit. Every immunoSEQ 96-well plate was sequenced on a dedicated single-read 150-cycle Illumina NextSeq 550 flow cell. The study's own analysis went as follows. Because the immunoSEQ output included only junctional sequences and no quality scores, the filtering could not be the same as the filtering used for full-length reads. Sequences were annotated with PyIR, a Python wrapper for IgBLAST v1.9, and V/J genes and CDR3 were assigned using IMGT germline references. Reads were removed for weak V/J assignments (E-value above 1e-6), missing CDR3, stop codons, out-of-frame junctions, or ambiguous translated residues. V3J clonotypes were defined by identical inferred V gene, J gene, and CDR3 amino acid sequence. To compute the percentage overlap between repertoires, the number of shared unique clonotypes was divided by the size of the smaller repertoire. Repertoire richness was assessed with RTK rarefaction, the Chao1 estimator, and Recon v2.1 estimates of unobserved clonotypes. OLGA was used to compute generation probabilities for all TCRbeta clonotypes that the gDNA method yielded from a handful of donors. Not all clones reach the TCRdb copy of this immuneACCESS table, which keeps in-frame sequences only. Checked studies attribute under half of the gap to unresolved V genes and leave the rest unexplained. The DNA gave D and trimming, while V, J and clone size come from that table. This sample comprises some 2,000,000 clones, 95% of them detected only once. Approximately 0.13% of the sample is held by the ten biggest clonotypes.

About this clone itself: It lacks a known antigen. No much larger clonotype is one base removed from it; base qualities were not supplied.

Paper-wide results and their limitations: Because the study included only a small number of donors, the genetic and exposure-history diversity represented was limited. Higher generation probabilities were observed for clonotypes shared by all four sorted-subset donors than for non-shared clonotypes. Sharing across a few donors was observed for around 5% of naive CD4, over 3% of naive CD8, roughly 2.3% of memory CD4, and approximately 0.41% of memory CD8 clonotypes. Naive subsets generally had larger estimated clonotype richness than memory subsets did. Even with the large sequencing depth, rarefaction of the sorted-subset datasets indicated that sequencing was incomplete. Pairwise subsampling indicated that sequencing depth was expected to affect the degree of clonotype sharing among donors. Sampling was limited to blood, and TCR repertoires in tissue likely differ from TCR repertoires in blood.

In this chain, TRBV7-8 is recombined with TRBJ1-1; no D gene call is confident. This TCR came from a man between 18 and 29 years old in good health. The specimen was naive CD4+ T cells sorted from blood. According to the study, the label for this sample's cell subset or site signals: CD45RA+ positively selected. The DNA is TGTGCCAGCAGCTTAGTTTACGGAGTGAACACTGAAGCTTTCTTT. It codes for CASSLVYGVNTEAFF.